Listed here is a single T cell receptor beta chain. Its target is unknown. The data belong to a study of T cells in Graves' hyperthyroidism and ophthalmopathy. About the study: Peripheral blood was collected at initial diagnosis, before any treatment.

Findings of the study overall: Most expanded thyroid clonotypes above 0.001 also appeared in blood. Before onset, by a median of approximately 6.2 months, the model predicted ophthalmopathy.

Germline loops: CDR1 MGHRA, CDR2 YSYEKL. V dropped 4 bases and J dropped 7 bases, with 11 bases sitting between them. This CDR3 is 13 amino acids long. Diagnoses used clinical symptoms, serum thyroxine and TRAb, thyroid ultrasound and orbital computed tomography. RNA transcripts gave rise to amplified TCR beta CDR3 regions. RT-PCR in the first round (using the HTBI primer set) targeted the TCR CDR3. TCRdb re-called the multiplex PCR reads through MiXCR, storing one row per CDR3 protein. The data contain hundreds of thousands of distinct CDR3 sequences, 20% of them singletons. The sequence came from a man aged 30-40 years with Graves' ophthalmopathy. V is TRBV4-1 and J is TRBJ2-1; D is perhaps TRBD1 or TRBD2 (5 bases each). The sequencing sample was made of blood. The CDR3 spells CASSLGRPNEQFF. For the CDR3, the DNA is TGCGCCAGCAGCCTGGGACGACCTAATGAGCAGTTCTTC.